This T cell receptor beta chain was captured in a study of T cells in Graves' hyperthyroidism and ophthalmopathy. Amplified regions were TCR beta CDR3 sequences from RNA transcripts. The primer set for the first-round RT-PCR of the TCR CDR3 was HTBI. TCRdb reprocessed the multiplex PCR reads with MiXCR, giving one entry per CDR3 protein. The sample lists 340,000 or so distinct CDR3 sequences, 16% occurring once. The diagnoses drew upon clinical symptoms, serum thyroxine and TRAb, thyroid ultrasound and orbital computed tomography. The CDR3 runs to 14 residues. Germline assignment: CDR1 LNHDA and CDR2 SQIVND (reference sequence). V lost 4 bases to trimming and J lost 5 bases; unmatched junction nucleotides: 5. Study results and caveats: Most thyroid clonotypes expanded above 0.001 appeared in blood too.

This clonotype was recorded a few times. The antigen is unknown. Sequencing was done on a sample of blood. This TCR derives from a young man with Graves' hyperthyroidism. The chain combines TRBV19 with TRBJ2-5; 9 bases agree with TRBD2. CDR3 DNA: TGTGCCAGTAGTAGGGTAGCGGGAGCGGAGACCCAGTACTTC. As protein: CASSRVAGAETQYF.